The next 10 T cell receptor beta chains were all read from a single sample in a study of cytomegalovirus exposure and HLA in healthy donors (TCRdb year 2017). The library relied on the immunoSEQ multiplex PCR assay. For the multiplex PCR, a mixture combining 60 forward primers for TCR Vbeta segments and 13 reverse primers for TCR Jbeta segments was used. Sourced from immuneACCESS, this table was stored by TCRdb with only in-frame sequences that have V and J called. A share of the clones is absent; for the studies checked, an unresolved V gene accounts for under half, and the remainder has no known explanation. Present in this sample are 60,000 to 85,000 clones, more than 60% of which were seen just once. Around an eighth of the sample goes to the ten largest clones. The sequenced sample was PBMCs. These TCRs come from a male donor in good health and CMV-seropositive.

The chain links TRBV5-5 to TRBJ2-3; D call uncertain. Trimming removed 0 bases at V and 5 bases at J, with 13 bases between. This CDR3 has 15 amino acids. Germline V gene sequence: CDR1 SGHKS, CDR2 YYEKEE (reference sequence). The CDR3 spells CASSLATTARDTQYF. CDR3 in DNA: TGTGCCAGCAGCTTGGCCACGACTGCACGAGATACGCAGTATTTT.

The CDR3 loop reads CASSPTGATNEKLFF. CDR3 sequence (DNA): TGTGCCAGCAGTCCCACGGGGGCAACTAATGAAAAACTGTTTTTT. The chain carries TRBV2 and TRBJ1-4; D perhaps matches TRBD1 (5 bases). The germline gives CDR1 SNHLY, CDR2 FYNNEI. With 5 bases removed from V and 0 bases from J, the gap between germline ends came to 10 bases. The CDR3 has 15 residues.

The rearrangement uses TRBV7-2 and TRBJ2-7, with TRBD1 matching over 7 bases. CDR3 length equals 15 residues. Losses at the gene ends were 1 base for V and 5 bases for J; bases not matched to a gene: 8. CDR1 SGHTA and CDR2 FQGNSA come from the germline V gene. The CDR3 region is CASSLGSGQLNEQYF. In DNA, the CDR3 is TGTGCCAGCAGCTTAGGTTCGGGACAGCTCAACGAGCAGTACTTC.

Worth noting for this clone: A junction boundary mismatches the germline segment, possibly from a read error. Other DNA sequences from this sample encode an identical CDR3 as well. This chain links TRBV19 with TRBJ2-4; D might be TRBD2 (5 bases). The CDR3 runs to 16 residues. The germline V gene has CDR1 LNHDA and CDR2 SQIVND (reference sequence). This chain's CDR3 is CASNPRGSPAKNIQYF. DNA for the CDR3: TGCGCCAGTAACCCTCGGGGTTCACCAGCCAAAAACATTCAGTACTTC.

The V call is TRBV27, the J call TRBJ2-1, with a tentative D call TRBD2 (5 bases). Per germline, CDR1 MNHEY and CDR2 SMNVEV (reference sequence). This CDR3 is 14 amino acids long. V lost 5 bases and J 6 bases, leaving 14 bases between the germline ends. The DNA for the CDR3 is TGTGCCAGCAGTCGCCCGGGGAAGCTCAATGAGCAGTTCTTC. This gives the protein CASSRPGKLNEQFF.

This chain connects TRBV5-1 to TRBJ2-5; D perhaps matches TRBD2 (6 bases). The V gene's germline CDR1 is SGHRS and CDR2 YFSETQ. The germline V and J ends were trimmed by 1 base and 3 bases, with 7 bases remaining between them. The CDR3 loop spans 13 amino acids. DNA for the CDR3: TGCGCCAGCAGCTTGCCGGGGGAAGAGACCCAGTACTTC. This sequence encodes CASSLPGEETQYF.

The chain has TRBV18 and TRBJ2-1; D call uncertain. This CDR3 is 14 amino acids long. The V and J ends lost 6 bases and 2 bases respectively, with 11 bases between them. Germline CDR1 and CDR2: KGHSH and LQKENI. The DNA for the CDR3 is TGTGCCAGCTCCCCGCGTGAGACCTACAATGAGCAGTTCTTC. This gives the protein CASSPRETYNEQFF.

This chain uses TRBV5-4 with TRBJ2-5, with D possibly matching TRBD2 (5 bases). The CDR3 totals 14 residues. The germline V gene encodes CDR1 SGHNT and CDR2 YYREEE (reference sequence). The V gene lost 0 bases and the J gene lost 5 bases, with 11 bases spanning the gap. CDR3 region: CASSLGVGEETQYF. The CDR3, as DNA: TGTGCCAGCAGCTTGGGGGTGGGAGAGGAGACCCAGTACTTC. The complete variable domain, with remaining parts taken from reference TRBV5-4 and TRBJ2-5, reads ETGVTQSPTHLIKTRGQQVTLRCSSQSGHNTVSWYQQALGQGPQFIFQYYREEENGRGNFPPRFSGLQFPNYSSELNVNALELDDSALYLCASSLGVGEETQYFGPGTRLLVL.

This chain links TRBV5-4 with TRBJ2-7; D may be TRBD1 (7 bases). CDR3 length equals 15 residues. CDR1 SGHNT and CDR2 YYREEE come from the germline V gene (reference sequence). Deletions cut 0 bases from V and 0 bases from J, with 10 bases between. In DNA form, the CDR3 reads TGTGCCAGCAGCTTGGGGGGGGACAGCTCCTACGAGCAGTACTTC. This sequence encodes CASSLGGDSSYEQYF.

The V call is TRBV5-4, the J call TRBJ2-2, with 8 bases fitting TRBD2. Germline V gene lookup returns CDR1 SGHNT and CDR2 YYREEE (reference sequence). This CDR3 spans 17 amino acids. The V segment lost 4 bases and the J segment 5 bases; nucleotides outside the gene matches: 13. The CDR3: CASSPGALAGSTGELFF. The CDR3 DNA reads TGTGCCAGCAGCCCCGGTGCGTTAGCGGGAAGTACCGGGGAGCTGTTTTTT.